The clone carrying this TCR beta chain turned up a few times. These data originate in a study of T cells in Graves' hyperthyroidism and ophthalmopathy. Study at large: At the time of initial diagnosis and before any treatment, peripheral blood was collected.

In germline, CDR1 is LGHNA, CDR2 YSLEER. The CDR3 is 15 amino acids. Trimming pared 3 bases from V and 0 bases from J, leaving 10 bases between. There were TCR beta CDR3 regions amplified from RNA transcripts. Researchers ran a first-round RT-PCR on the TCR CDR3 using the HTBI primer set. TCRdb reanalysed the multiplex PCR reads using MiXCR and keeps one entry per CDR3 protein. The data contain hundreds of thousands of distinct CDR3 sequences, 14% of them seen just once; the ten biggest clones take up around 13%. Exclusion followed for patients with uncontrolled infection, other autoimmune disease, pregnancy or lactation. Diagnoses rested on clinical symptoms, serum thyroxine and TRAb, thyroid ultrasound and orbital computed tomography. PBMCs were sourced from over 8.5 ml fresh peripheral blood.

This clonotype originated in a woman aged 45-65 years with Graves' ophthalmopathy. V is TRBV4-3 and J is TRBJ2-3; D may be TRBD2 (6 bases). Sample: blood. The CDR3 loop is CASSQHSGSTDTQYF. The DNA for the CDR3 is TGCGCCAGCAGCCAGCATAGCGGAAGCACAGATACGCAGTATTTT.